This TCR beta chain is drawn from a study of beta chain features in type 1 diabetes. Study details: Fewer than 110 million sorted cells were examined across all samples.

The CDR3 extends over 12 amino acids. V shed 8 bases, J shed 0 bases, and the junction held 3 bases outside the gene matches. Per the germline V gene, CDR1 is GTSNPN and CDR2 is SVGIG (reference sequence). Every isolated RNA sample was fully reverse transcribed, so sequencing captured expressed TCRB transcripts. The assay was immunoSEQ multiplex PCR, and TCRdb's table has in-frame clones only and misses some. This sample has hundreds of thousands of clones; around 68% occur once, and the top ten carry about 0.05%. On this clone: The antigen is not known. Distinct nucleotide sequences in the sample also encode this CDR3.

Whole-study findings and limits: When VDJ junctions were examined, type 1 diabetes patients showed fewer insertions and more deletions.

Blood was collected once per donor into heparin, averaging about 110 mL. Every sorted population was more than 95% pure. The sequenced material came from naive CD4+ T cells from blood. The chain has TRBV30 and TRBJ1-1; TRBD1 matches 7 bases. The clonotype originates from a man aged 25 to 45 in good health. The CDR3 is CAAGQLNTEAFF. The CDR3 region has the DNA TGTGCCGCGGGACAGTTGAACACTGAAGCTTTCTTT.